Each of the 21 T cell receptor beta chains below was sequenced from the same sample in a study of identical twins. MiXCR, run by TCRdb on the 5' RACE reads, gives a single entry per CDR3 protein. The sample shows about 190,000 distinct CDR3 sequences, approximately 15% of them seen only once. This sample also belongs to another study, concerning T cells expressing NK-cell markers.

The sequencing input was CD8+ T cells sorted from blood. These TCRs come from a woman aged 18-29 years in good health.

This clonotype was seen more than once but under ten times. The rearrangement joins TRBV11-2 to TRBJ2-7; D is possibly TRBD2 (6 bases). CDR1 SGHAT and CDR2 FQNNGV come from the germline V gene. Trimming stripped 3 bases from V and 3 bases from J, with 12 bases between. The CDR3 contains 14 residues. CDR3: CASSFSPSDYEQYF. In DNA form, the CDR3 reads TGTGCCAGCAGCTTTTCGCCTAGCGACTACGAGCAGTACTTC.

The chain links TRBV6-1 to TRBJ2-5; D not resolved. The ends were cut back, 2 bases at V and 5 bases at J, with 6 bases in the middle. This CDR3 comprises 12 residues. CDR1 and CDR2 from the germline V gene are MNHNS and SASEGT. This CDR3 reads CASSEKWETQYF. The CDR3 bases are TGTGCCAGCAGTGAAAAATGGGAGACCCAGTACTTC.

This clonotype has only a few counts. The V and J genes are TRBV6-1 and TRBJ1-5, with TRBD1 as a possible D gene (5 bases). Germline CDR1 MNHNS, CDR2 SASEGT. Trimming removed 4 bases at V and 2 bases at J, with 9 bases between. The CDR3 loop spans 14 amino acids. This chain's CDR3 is CASSAGPGNQPQHF. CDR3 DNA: TGTGCCAGCAGTGCGGGACCTGGCAATCAGCCCCAGCATTTT.

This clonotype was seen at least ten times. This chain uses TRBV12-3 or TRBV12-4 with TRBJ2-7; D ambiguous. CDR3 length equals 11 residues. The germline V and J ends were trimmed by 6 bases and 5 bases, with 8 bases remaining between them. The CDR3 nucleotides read TGTGCCAGCAGCACGTCTAACGAGCAGTACTTC. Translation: CASSTSNEQYF.

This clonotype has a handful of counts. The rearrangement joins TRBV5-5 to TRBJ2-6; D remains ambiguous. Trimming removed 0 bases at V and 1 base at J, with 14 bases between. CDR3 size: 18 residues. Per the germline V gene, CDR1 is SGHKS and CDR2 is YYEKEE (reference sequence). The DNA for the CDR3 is TGTGCCAGCAGCTTGGACCGAGGCATTAGTTCTGGGGCCAACGTCCTGACTTTC. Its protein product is CASSLDRGISSGANVLTF.

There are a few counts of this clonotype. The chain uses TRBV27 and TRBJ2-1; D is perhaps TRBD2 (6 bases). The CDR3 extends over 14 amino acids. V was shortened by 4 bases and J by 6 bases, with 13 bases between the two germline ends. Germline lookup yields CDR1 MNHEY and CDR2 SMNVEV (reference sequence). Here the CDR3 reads CASSWRGSSNEQFF. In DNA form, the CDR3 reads TGTGCCAGCAGTTGGAGGGGTAGCAGCAATGAGCAGTTCTTC.

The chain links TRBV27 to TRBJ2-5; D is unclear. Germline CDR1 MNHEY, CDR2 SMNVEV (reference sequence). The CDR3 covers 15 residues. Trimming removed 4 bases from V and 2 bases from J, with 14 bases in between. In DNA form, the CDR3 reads TGTGCCAGCAGTTCTCCCCAAGACGGTCAAGAGACCCAGTACTTC. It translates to CASSSPQDGQETQYF.

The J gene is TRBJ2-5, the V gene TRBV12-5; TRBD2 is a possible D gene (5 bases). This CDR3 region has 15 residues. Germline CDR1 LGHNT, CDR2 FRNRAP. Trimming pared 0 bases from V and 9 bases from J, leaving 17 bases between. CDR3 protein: CASGLVTRDPGAQYF. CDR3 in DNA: TGTGCTAGTGGTTTGGTAACGAGAGATCCCGGGGCCCAGTACTTC.

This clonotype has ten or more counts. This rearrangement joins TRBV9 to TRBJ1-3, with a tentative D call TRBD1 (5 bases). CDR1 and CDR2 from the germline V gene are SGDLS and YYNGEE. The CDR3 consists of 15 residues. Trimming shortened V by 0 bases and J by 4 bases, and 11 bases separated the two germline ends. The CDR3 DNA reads TGTGCCAGCAGCGTAGGTCTGGGGCCGGGAAACACCATATATTTT. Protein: CASSVGLGPGNTIYF.

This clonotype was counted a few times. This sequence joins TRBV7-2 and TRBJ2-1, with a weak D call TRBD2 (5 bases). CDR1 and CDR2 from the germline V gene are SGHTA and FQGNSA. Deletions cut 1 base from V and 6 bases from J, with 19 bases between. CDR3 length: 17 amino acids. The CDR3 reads CASSLGYGGRLGNEQFF. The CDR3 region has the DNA TGTGCCAGCAGCTTAGGCTATGGCGGGCGATTGGGCAATGAGCAGTTCTTC.

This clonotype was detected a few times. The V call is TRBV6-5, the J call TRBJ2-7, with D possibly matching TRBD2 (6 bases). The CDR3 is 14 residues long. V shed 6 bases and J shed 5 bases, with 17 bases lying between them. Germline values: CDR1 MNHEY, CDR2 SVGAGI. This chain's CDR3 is CASSLAGGPDEQYF. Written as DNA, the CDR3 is TGTGCCAGCAGCTTAGCAGGAGGGCCAGACGAGCAGTACTTC.

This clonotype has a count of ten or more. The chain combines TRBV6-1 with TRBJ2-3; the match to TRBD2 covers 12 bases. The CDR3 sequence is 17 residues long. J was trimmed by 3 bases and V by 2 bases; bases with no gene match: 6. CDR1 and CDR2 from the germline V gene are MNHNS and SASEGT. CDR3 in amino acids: CASSELASGGATDTQYF. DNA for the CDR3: TGTGCCAGCAGTGAATTGGCTAGCGGGGGGGCTACAGATACGCAGTATTTT.

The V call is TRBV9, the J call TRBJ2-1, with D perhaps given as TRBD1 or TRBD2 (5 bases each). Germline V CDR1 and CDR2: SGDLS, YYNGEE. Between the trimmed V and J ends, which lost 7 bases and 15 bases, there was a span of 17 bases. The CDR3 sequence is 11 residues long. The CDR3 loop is CASGEGRSRFF. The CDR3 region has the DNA TGTGCCAGCGGCGAGGGGAGATCGAGGTTCTTC.

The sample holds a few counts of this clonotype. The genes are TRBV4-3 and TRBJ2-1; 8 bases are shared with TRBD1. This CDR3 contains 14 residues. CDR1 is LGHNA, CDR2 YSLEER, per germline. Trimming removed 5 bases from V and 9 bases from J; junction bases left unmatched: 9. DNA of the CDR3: TGCGCCAGCAGCTCAGGGGGCGAAGGGAGTGAGCAGTTCTTC. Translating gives CASSSGGEGSEQFF.

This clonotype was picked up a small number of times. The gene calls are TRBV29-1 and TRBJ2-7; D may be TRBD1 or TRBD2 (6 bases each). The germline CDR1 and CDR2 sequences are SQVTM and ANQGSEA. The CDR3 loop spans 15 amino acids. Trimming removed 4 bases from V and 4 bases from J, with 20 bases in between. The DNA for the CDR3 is TGCAGCGTTGGGGTTCGCGAGGTAGGGGGGTACGAGCAGTACTTC. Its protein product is CSVGVREVGGYEQYF.

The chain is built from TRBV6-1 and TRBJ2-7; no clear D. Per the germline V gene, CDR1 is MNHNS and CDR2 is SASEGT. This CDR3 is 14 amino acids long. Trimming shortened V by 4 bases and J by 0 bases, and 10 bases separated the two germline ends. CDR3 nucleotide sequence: TGTGCCAGCAGTGTCGGTCCGAGCTCCTACGAGCAGTACTTC. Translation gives CASSVGPSSYEQYF.

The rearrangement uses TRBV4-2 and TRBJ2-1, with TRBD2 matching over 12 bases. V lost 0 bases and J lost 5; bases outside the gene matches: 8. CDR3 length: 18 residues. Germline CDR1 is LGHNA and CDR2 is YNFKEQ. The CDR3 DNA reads TGTGCCAGCAGCCAAGAAACTGGATGGACTAGCGGGAACAATGAGCAGTTCTTC. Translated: CASSQETGWTSGNNEQFF.

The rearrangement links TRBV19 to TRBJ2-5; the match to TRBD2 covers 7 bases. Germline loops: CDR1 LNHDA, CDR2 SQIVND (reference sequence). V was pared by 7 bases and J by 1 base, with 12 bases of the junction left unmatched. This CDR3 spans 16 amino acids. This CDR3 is CASTAGSGLLQETQYF. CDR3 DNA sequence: TGTGCCAGTACCGCAGGTAGCGGGCTTCTCCAAGAGACCCAGTACTTC. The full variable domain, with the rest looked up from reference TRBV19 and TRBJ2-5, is DGGITQSPKYLFRKEGQNVTLSCEQNLNHDAMYWYRQDPGQGLRLIYYSQIVNDFQKGDIAEGYSVSREKKESFPLTVTSAQKNPTAFYLCASTAGSGLLQETQYFGPGTRLLVL.

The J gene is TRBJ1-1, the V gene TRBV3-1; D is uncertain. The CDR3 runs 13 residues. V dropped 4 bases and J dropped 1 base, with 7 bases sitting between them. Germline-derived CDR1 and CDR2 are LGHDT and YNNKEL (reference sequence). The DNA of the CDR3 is TGTGCCAGCAGCCGATCGGGGAACACTGAAGCTTTCTTT. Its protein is CASSRSGNTEAFF.

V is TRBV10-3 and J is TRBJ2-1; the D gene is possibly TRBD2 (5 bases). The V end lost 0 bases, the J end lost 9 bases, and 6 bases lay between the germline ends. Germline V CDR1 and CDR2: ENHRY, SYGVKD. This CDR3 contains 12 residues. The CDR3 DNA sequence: TGTGCCATCAGTGAGTCGGGAGCTGAGCAGTTCTTC. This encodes CAISESGAEQFF.

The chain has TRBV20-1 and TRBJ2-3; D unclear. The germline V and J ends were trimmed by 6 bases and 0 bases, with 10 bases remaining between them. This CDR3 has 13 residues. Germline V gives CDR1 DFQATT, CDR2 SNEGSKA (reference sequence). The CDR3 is CSAPTESTDTQYF. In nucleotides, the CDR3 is TGCAGTGCCCCGACTGAGAGCACAGATACGCAGTATTTT.